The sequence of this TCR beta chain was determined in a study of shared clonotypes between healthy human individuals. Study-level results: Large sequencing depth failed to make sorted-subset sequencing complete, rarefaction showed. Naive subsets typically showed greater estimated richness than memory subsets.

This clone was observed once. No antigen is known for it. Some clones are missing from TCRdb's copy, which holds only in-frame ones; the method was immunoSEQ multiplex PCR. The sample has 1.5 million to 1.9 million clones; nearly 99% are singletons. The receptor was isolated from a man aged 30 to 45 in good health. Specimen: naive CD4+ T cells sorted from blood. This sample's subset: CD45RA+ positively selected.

The CDR3 region is CARWTGGKAYEQYF. The CDR3 nucleotides read TGTGCCAGATGGACAGGGGGAAAAGCCTACGAGCAGTACTTC. V gene TRBV5-3 combines with J gene TRBJ2-7, with 10 bases matching TRBD1. TRBV5-3 is placed among ORFs of uncertain function. The CDR3 covers 14 residues. V was pared by 7 bases and J by 2 bases, with 6 bases of the junction left unmatched.